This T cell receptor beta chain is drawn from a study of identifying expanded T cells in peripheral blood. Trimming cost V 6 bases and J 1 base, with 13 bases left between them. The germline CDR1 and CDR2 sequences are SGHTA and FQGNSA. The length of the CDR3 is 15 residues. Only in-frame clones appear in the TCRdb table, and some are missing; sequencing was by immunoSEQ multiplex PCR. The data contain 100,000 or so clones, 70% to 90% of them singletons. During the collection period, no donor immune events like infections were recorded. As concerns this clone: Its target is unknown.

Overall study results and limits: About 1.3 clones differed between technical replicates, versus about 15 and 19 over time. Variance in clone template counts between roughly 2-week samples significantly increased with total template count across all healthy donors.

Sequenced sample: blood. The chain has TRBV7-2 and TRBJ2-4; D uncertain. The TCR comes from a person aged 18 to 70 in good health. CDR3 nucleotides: TGTGCCAGCAGTTTCACCGACCTGGCCAAAAACATTCAGTACTTC. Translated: CASSFTDLAKNIQYF.